The present T cell receptor beta chain was sequenced within a study of blood T cell repertoires in COVID-19. About the study: The United States, Italy and Spain supplied acute and convalescent COVID-19 samples.

Categorization into cohorts depended on clinical history that participants reported. The V end lost 2 bases, the J end lost 0 bases, and 7 bases lay between the germline ends. The V gene's germline CDR1 is MDHEN and CDR2 SYDVKM. The CDR3 covers 14 residues. Original processing methods: The assay estimated nucleated cells by amplifying reference gene primers. TCRdb's copy holds only in-frame clones and misses some; the assay was immunoSEQ multiplex PCR. The V and J calls and clone size were taken over from that table, and D and trimming were inferred from the DNA. The sample records 300,000 or so clones, 87% being singletons.

The TCR originated in a woman aged 25 to 39 who had recovered from COVID-19. The chain recombines TRBV28 with TRBJ2-5; D is ambiguous. Source material: PBMCs or T cells enriched from blood (not recorded which). CDR3 in amino acids: CASSLAEYQETQYF. CDR3 DNA sequence: TGTGCCAGCAGTTTAGCCGAGTACCAAGAGACCCAGTACTTC.